The entry below describes one T cell receptor (beta chain). What it binds is unknown. This sample was included in a study of T cells after yellow fever vaccination. Study-level information: Preparing low-cell-number fractions relied on SMART-Seq v4 Ultra Low Input. Findings and limits, study-wide: Post-booster reappearance was seen for most primary-vaccination clones (just over 95% CD4, 80% to 90% CD8). Only a small proportion of the clonotypes turned up in both the CD4 and the CD8 compartments, likely arising from convergent recombination.

5'RACE template switching added a universal primer site and UMIs to TCR cDNA. TCRdb reanalysed the 5' RACE reads using MiXCR and keeps one entry per CDR3 protein. This sample has approximately 550,000 distinct CDR3 sequences, with 15% to 20% found just once. This receptor was obtained from a young man who received the YFV17D yellow fever vaccine. Sequenced material: PBMCs, taken 15 days after the yellow fever booster vaccination.

For the CDR3, the DNA is TGTGCCAGCAGCTTAATCGTGGGGCAGCCCCAGCATTTT. Its translation is CASSLIVGQPQHF. The rearrangement uses TRBV13 and TRBJ1-5; D unclear. There are 13 residues in the CDR3. V shed 2 bases and J shed 7 bases, with 9 bases lying between them. CDR1 is PRHDT, CDR2 FYEKMQ, per germline (reference sequence). Based on the CDR3 plus reference TRBV13 and TRBJ1-5, the full variable domain is AAGVIQSPRHLIKEKRETATLKCYPIPRHDTVYWYQQGPGQDPQFLISFYEKMQSDKGSIPDRFSAQQFSDYHSELNMSSLELGDSALYFCASSLIVGQPQHFGDGTRLSIL.